The 30 T cell receptor beta chains listed next were all sequenced from one sample in a study of cytomegalovirus exposure and HLA in healthy donors. Primers for the PCR totalled 60 Vbeta and 13 Jbeta. Repertoires were generated with immunoSEQ multiplex PCR, while TCRdb's copy carries only in-frame clones and drops some. Of fewer than 250,000 clones in the sample, approximately 80% were seen once. The sample was PBMCs. All receptors derive from a man aged 25 to 40 in good health and CMV-seronegative.

The chain recombines TRBV5-6 with TRBJ1-3, with D perhaps matching TRBD1 (5 bases). With 4 bases removed from V and 4 bases from J, the gap between germline ends came to 9 bases. Germline CDR1 reads SGHDT; CDR2 reads YYEEEE. The CDR3 covers 13 residues. CDR3 region: CASSLGQGNTIYF. The CDR3 bases are TGTGCCAGCAGCCTTGGACAAGGAAACACCATATATTTT.

CDR3 amino acids: CASSMGREANSPLHF. CDR3 bases: TGCGCCAGCAGTATGGGCCGGGAGGCCAATTCACCCCTCCACTTT. The chain has TRBV5-1 and TRBJ1-6; D ambiguous. Germline V gene lookup returns CDR1 SGHRS and CDR2 YFSETQ. This CDR3 comprises 15 residues. V was trimmed by 5 bases and J by 7 bases, leaving 16 bases between them.

The V call is TRBV4-2, the J call TRBJ1-4; possibly TRBD1 for D (6 bases). In germline, CDR1 is LGHNA, CDR2 YNFKEQ. V was cut by 0 bases and J by 7 bases, with 18 bases left in between. CDR3 length equals 17 residues. The CDR3 loop reads CASSQDTGFEVGEKLFF. The DNA of the CDR3 is TGTGCCAGCAGCCAAGATACAGGGTTTGAAGTAGGTGAAAAACTGTTTTTT.

The chain links TRBV28 to TRBJ1-4; D uncertain. The CDR3 is 14 amino acids. CDR1 is MDHEN and CDR2 is SYDVKM in the germline V gene. V was pared by 2 bases and J by 5 bases, with 9 bases between. The CDR3 here is CASSLQGRNEKLFF. The CDR3 bases are TGTGCCAGCAGTTTACAAGGGAGGAATGAAAAACTGTTTTTT.

The chain is built from TRBV11-2 and TRBJ2-5; 7 positions match TRBD2. The CDR3 consists of 15 residues. The V and J ends lost 5 bases and 4 bases, in that order; junction bases with no gene match: 10. Germline loops: CDR1 SGHAT, CDR2 FQNNGV. The CDR3 loop is CASSRGASGLETQYF. The CDR3 region has the DNA TGTGCCAGCAGCCGCGGGGCTAGCGGATTAGAGACCCAGTACTTC.

The chain is built from TRBV2 and TRBJ1-1, with 7 bases matching TRBD1. CDR1 and CDR2 (germline): SNHLY, FYNNEI. The CDR3 length is 16 residues. After removal of 7 bases from V and 3 bases from J, the junction contained 14 bases not matched to a gene. CDR3 bases: TGTGCCAGCAAGGTGGGGACGACAGGGTATTACACTGAAGCTTTCTTT. Its translation: CASKVGTTGYYTEAFF.

The rearrangement joins TRBV14 to TRBJ1-2; 7 bases match TRBD1. The CDR3 totals 16 residues. In germline, CDR1 is SGHDN, CDR2 FVKESK. After removal of 0 bases from V and 3 bases from J, the junction contained 7 bases not matched to a gene. The CDR3 nucleotides read TGTGCCAGCAGCCAAGATAACAGGGGAACGCACTATGGCTACACCTTC. Encoded protein: CASSQDNRGTHYGYTF.

V and J are TRBV19 and TRBJ1-4; 7 bases are shared with TRBD1. The CDR3 contains 14 residues. J lost 3 bases, V lost 4 bases, and 2 bases had no gene match. CDR1 and CDR2 (germline): LNHDA, SQIVND (reference sequence). The CDR3 bases are TGTGCCAGTAGTACCGGGACAGCTAATGAAAAACTGTTTTTT. Translated, it gives CASSTGTANEKLFF.

The chain couples TRBV5-6 to TRBJ2-3, with 7 positions matching TRBD1. CDR1 and CDR2 from the germline V gene are SGHDT and YYEEEE. The CDR3 runs to 15 residues. V gave up 3 bases and J gave up 6 bases; unmatched junction bases: 10. CDR3 in amino acids: CASSWGQGVYDTQYF. CDR3 coding DNA: TGTGCCAGCAGCTGGGGCCAGGGGGTATATGATACGCAGTATTTT.

V gene TRBV27 combines with J gene TRBJ1-5, with 7 bases identical to TRBD1. In germline, CDR1 is MNHEY, CDR2 SMNVEV (reference sequence). The trim removed 6 bases at V and 5 bases at J, leaving 10 bases unmatched. The CDR3 has 15 amino acids. The CDR3 DNA follows: TGTGCCAGCAGCCCCCACCGGGACAGAGATCAGCCCCAGCATTTT. Translated, it gives CASSPHRDRDQPQHF.

This clone occurred a few times. The chain is built from TRBV5-4 and TRBJ1-3, with 9 bases lining up with TRBD1. V shed 4 bases, J shed 9 bases, and the junction held 14 bases outside the gene matches. The CDR3 is made up of 16 amino acids. Germline V gene lookup returns CDR1 SGHNT and CDR2 YYREEE (reference sequence). CDR3: CASSLDRGPSSGTIYF. CDR3 in DNA: TGTGCCAGCAGCCTGGACAGGGGTCCGAGTAGCGGCACCATATATTTT. The entire variable domain, with the rest obtained from reference TRBV5-4 and TRBJ1-3, is as follows: ETGVTQSPTHLIKTRGQQVTLRCSSQSGHNTVSWYQQALGQGPQFIFQYYREEENGRGNFPPRFSGLQFPNYSSELNVNALELDDSALYLCASSLDRGPSSGTIYFGEGSWLTVV.

This clone was found a few times. The genes are TRBV6-4 and TRBJ2-3; 10 nucleotides line up with TRBD2. This CDR3 is 15 amino acids long. The V gene end was trimmed by 3 bases and the J gene end by 6 bases; junction bases not matched to a gene: 6. The germline V gene encodes CDR1 MRHNA and CDR2 SNTAGT. The chain's CDR3 is CASSEVAGGRDTQYF. In DNA, the CDR3 is TGTGCCAGCAGTGAGGTAGCGGGGGGCCGGGATACGCAGTATTTT.

V gene TRBV7-8 combines with J gene TRBJ1-2; 10 nucleotides agree with TRBD1. The CDR3 spans 16 residues. Germline V gene data show CDR1 as SGHVS and CDR2 as FQNEAQ. V was pared by 5 bases and J by 1 base, with 7 bases of the junction left unmatched. This CDR3 is CASSRDGTGVNYGYTF. Here the CDR3 DNA reads TGTGCCAGCAGCCGCGACGGGACAGGGGTTAACTATGGCTACACCTTC.

This chain links TRBV5-5 with TRBJ2-5; 7 bases align to TRBD1. After removal of 2 bases from V and 5 bases from J, the junction contained 6 bases not matched to a gene. CDR1 is SGHKS and CDR2 is YYEKEE in the germline V gene (reference sequence). The CDR3 covers 14 residues. In nucleotides, the CDR3 is TGTGCCAGCAGCTTAACAGGGGCTGGGGAGACCCAGTACTTC. The encoded protein is CASSLTGAGETQYF.

CDR3 in DNA: TGTGCCAGCAGCCAAGACCTAGCGGGGGGCGAAGAGACCCAGTACTTC. It translates to CASSQDLAGGEETQYF. The chain is built from TRBV4-2 and TRBJ2-5; 11 bases align to TRBD2. This CDR3 contains 16 residues. V trimming: 0 bases; J trimming: 3 bases; junction bases outside the gene matches: 3. Germline CDR1 LGHNA, CDR2 YNFKEQ.

CDR3 in DNA: TGTGCCAGCAGTTTGAGAGGTGGGGGGGCAGATACGCAGTATTTT. It codes for CASSLRGGGADTQYF. The chain carries TRBV27 and TRBJ2-3; TRBD2 matches at 7 bases. Trimming took 3 bases from V and 4 from J; bases not matched to a gene: 7. In germline, CDR1 is MNHEY, CDR2 SMNVEV (reference sequence). The CDR3 has 15 amino acids.

The rearrangement uses TRBV5-1 and TRBJ2-7, with 7 bases matching TRBD1. The CDR3 is made up of 13 amino acids. CDR1 is SGHRS and CDR2 is YFSETQ in the germline V gene. J gave up 6 bases and V 5 bases, and 8 bases lay outside the gene matches. As DNA, the CDR3 is TGCGCCAGCAGGCTGGACAGGAGTTTCGAGCAGTACTTC. Translated: CASRLDRSFEQYF.

This clone came up a few times. The chain joins TRBV4-3 to TRBJ1-6; D is ambiguous. This CDR3 spans 17 amino acids. The V gene lost 0 bases and the J gene lost 10 bases, with 19 bases spanning the gap. CDR1 is LGHNA and CDR2 is YSLEER in the germline V gene. The CDR3 here is CASSQEITRGRESPLHF. As DNA, the CDR3 is TGCGCCAGCAGCCAAGAAATAACACGGGGAAGAGAATCACCCCTCCACTTT.

The chain links TRBV5-6 to TRBJ2-1, with 9 positions matching TRBD1. Per the germline V gene, CDR1 is SGHDT and CDR2 is YYEEEE. This CDR3 contains 16 residues. The ends lost 0 bases at V and 7 bases at J; junction bases unmatched: 8. This CDR3 reads CASSLGGQGSLNEQFF. CDR3 in DNA: TGTGCCAGCAGCTTGGGTGGACAGGGGTCCCTAAATGAGCAGTTCTTC.

The chain uses TRBV6-1 and TRBJ2-3, with D maybe TRBD2 (5 bases). Trimming took off 4 bases at V and 8 bases at J, with 10 bases between the two ends. The CDR3 runs to 12 residues. From germline, CDR1 is MNHNS and CDR2 SASEGT. The CDR3 sequence: CASSASSSTQYF. The CDR3 DNA reads as TGTGCCAGCAGTGCCTCTAGCTCTACGCAGTATTTT.

V usage is TRBV4-3 and J usage is TRBJ2-1; D is ambiguous. The CDR3 spans 15 residues. Trimming shortened V by 0 bases and J by 3 bases, and 9 bases separated the two germline ends. Germline V gene sequence: CDR1 LGHNA, CDR2 YSLEER. The CDR3: CASSQDRGLYNEQFF. CDR3 DNA: TGCGCCAGCAGCCAAGACCGTGGCCTCTACAATGAGCAGTTCTTC.

This clone was seen just once. The rearrangement links TRBV5-4 to TRBJ2-3; 8 positions agree with TRBD2. This CDR3 has 15 residues. Germline CDR1 reads SGHNT; CDR2 reads YYREEE (reference sequence). The J segment lost 2 bases and the V segment lost 1 base, leaving 3 bases of the junction unmatched. This chain's CDR3 is CASSLRGGSTDTQYF. Here the CDR3 DNA reads TGTGCCAGCAGCTTGCGGGGGGGGTCCACAGATACGCAGTATTTT.

The V gene is TRBV7-9, the J gene TRBJ2-5, with 11 bases aligning to TRBD1. Germline loops: CDR1 SEHNR, CDR2 FQNEAQ (reference sequence). V lost 5 bases, J lost 1 base, and 9 bases stayed unmatched. The CDR3 sequence is 17 residues long. The CDR3 is CASSLLSDRGLQETQYF. As DNA, the CDR3 is TGTGCCAGCAGCCTACTGTCGGACAGGGGGCTCCAAGAGACCCAGTACTTC. The variable domain in full, completed from reference TRBV7-9 and TRBJ2-5, reads DTGVSQNPRHKITKRGQNVTFRCDPISEHNRLYWYRQTLGQGPEFLTYFQNEAQLEKSRLLSDRFSAERPKGSFSTLEIQRTEQGDSAMYLCASSLLSDRGLQETQYFGPGTRLLVL.

The chain employs TRBV5-6 and TRBJ1-4; tentative D call: TRBD1 (6 bases). V lost 3 bases to trimming and J lost 8 bases, with 20 bases between them. The CDR3 consists of 16 residues. The germline V gene encodes CDR1 SGHDT and CDR2 YYEEEE. DNA for the CDR3: TGTGCCAGCAGCTCATTCGATCTAGGGGGTGAGGAAAAACTGTTTTTT. This encodes CASSSFDLGGEEKLFF.

The chain carries TRBV7-2 and TRBJ2-2; TRBD2 aligns across 10 bases. Germline V gives CDR1 SGHTA, CDR2 FQGNSA. V shed 2 bases, J shed 3 bases, and the junction held 12 bases outside the gene matches. The CDR3 totals 19 residues. CDR3 loop: CASSLRLAGANWDTGELFF. In nucleotides, the CDR3 is TGTGCCAGCAGCTTAAGGCTAGCGGGGGCCAACTGGGACACCGGGGAGCTGTTTTTT. The entire variable domain, with the rest obtained from reference TRBV7-2 and TRBJ2-2, is as follows: GAGVSQSPSNKVTEKGKDVELRCDPISGHTALYWYRQSLGQGLEFLIYFQGNSAPDKSGLPSDRFSAERTGGSVSTLTIQRTQQEDSAVYLCASSLRLAGANWDTGELFFGEGSRLTVL.

The chain couples TRBV7-2 to TRBJ2-7; tentatively, D is TRBD1 (6 bases). The V and J ends lost 5 bases and 4 bases respectively, with 18 bases between them. The germline CDR1 and CDR2 sequences are SGHTA and FQGNSA. This CDR3 is built from 15 residues. The CDR3 DNA reads TGTGCCAGCAGCCAACGGCTGGGGGCGCTTTACGAGCAGTACTTC. Its translation: CASSQRLGALYEQYF.

The V and J genes are TRBV6-6 and TRBJ1-2, with D hard to call. The ends were cut back, 8 bases at V and 4 bases at J, with 11 bases in the middle. The CDR3 is 12 residues long. Per germline, CDR1 MNHNY and CDR2 SVGAGI (reference sequence). The CDR3 sequence: CASAITLYGYTF. DNA of the CDR3: TGTGCCAGCGCTATCACTCTCTATGGCTACACCTTC.

This sequence joins TRBV14 and TRBJ1-4, with D tentatively TRBD1 (6 bases). With 2 bases removed from V and 4 bases from J, the gap between germline ends came to 14 bases. The CDR3 consists of 16 residues. Germline CDR1 and CDR2: SGHDN and FVKESK. The CDR3 nucleotides are TGTGCCAGCAGCCAACTACAGGGCAGTGGTAATGAAAAACTGTTTTTT. Translating gives CASSQLQGSGNEKLFF.

V gene TRBV5-1 combines with J gene TRBJ1-4; 8 bases map to TRBD1. Germline CDR1 and CDR2: SGHRS and YFSETQ. This CDR3 region has 14 residues. The junction had 6 bases not matched to a gene; V was cut back by 5 bases and J by 6 bases. This CDR3 reads CASRKGQVDEKLFF. The CDR3 DNA is TGCGCCAGCAGAAAGGGACAGGTCGATGAAAAACTGTTTTTT.

This chain links TRBV28 with TRBJ1-2, with 8 bases lining up with TRBD1. J gave up 7 bases and V 6 bases, and 13 bases lay outside the gene matches. From germline, CDR1 is MDHEN and CDR2 SYDVKM. There are 15 residues in the CDR3. CDR3 nucleotides: TGTGCCAGCAGCCCCCTCCCCAGGGGGCCAGGTGGCTACACCTTC. It translates to CASSPLPRGPGGYTF.